This T cell receptor beta chain was observed in a study of patients with pleural tuberculosis. V shed 6 bases and J shed 1 base, with 5 bases lying between them. This CDR3 comprises 12 residues. Looked up from germline, CDR1 is MNHEY and CDR2 is SVGEGT. This clonotype has a count of ten or more. Each CDR3 protein is one row after TCRdb ran MiXCR on the reads. This table has under 55,000 distinct CDR3 sequences, around 7% appearing once. This clonotype was obtained from a human donor with pleural tuberculosis. V is TRBV6-2 or TRBV6-3 and J is TRBJ2-3; D possibly uses TRBD1 or TRBD2 (5 bases each). CDR3 amino acids: CASRGGTDTQYF. For the CDR3, the DNA is TGTGCCAGCAGGGGGGGCACAGATACGCAGTATTTT.